The entry below gives a single TCR beta chain sequence along with its context. This sample is drawn from a study of blood T cell repertoires in COVID-19. Background on the study: Samples taken during acute and convalescent COVID-19 were collected in the United States, Italy and Spain. The cDNA or gDNA used as material had been derived from T cells, B-cell-depleted T cells, or PBMCs.

Authors' data handling: Estimated nucleated cell counts came from reference gene primer amplification. This table comes from immunoSEQ multiplex PCR, and its TCRdb copy is limited to in-frame clones, with some not included. V, J and clone size are taken as reported in that table, and D and trimming were inferred from the DNA itself. The profile covers 150,000 to 200,000 clones, with around 85% appearing a single time and around 8.2% taken by the ten largest. The ends were cut back, 6 bases at V and 7 bases at J, with 16 bases in the middle. This CDR3 has 13 amino acids. This receptor was obtained from a man aged 55-75 years with acute or convalescent COVID-19. The sequenced material came from peripheral blood. The V gene is TRBV12-3 or TRBV12-4, the J gene TRBJ2-7; D is ambiguous. For the CDR3, the DNA is TGTGCCAGCAGCGCCCCTACCGTCTTTGAGCAGTACTTC. Its protein is CASSAPTVFEQYF.